These 30 T cell receptor beta chains were all obtained from the same sample, sequenced in a study of beta chain features in type 1 diabetes. Study results and limitations: Moderately but significantly shorter TCRB CDR3s were found in Type 1 diabetes patients in all four CD4+ subsets.

cDNA synthesis used the whole RNA isolate, giving expressed TCRB sequences. The table came from immunoSEQ multiplex PCR; TCRdb's copy has only in-frame clones and leaves some out. The sample records hundreds of thousands of clones, around 16% being singletons. Antigen specificity for these receptors is unknown. Sample: naive CD4+ T cells from blood. The receptors shown here come from a man aged 18-30 years with type 1 diabetes.

The chain has TRBV18 and TRBJ2-5, with a weak D call TRBD1 (8 bases). The CDR3 loop spans 15 amino acids. V was cut by 6 bases and J by 5 bases, with 19 bases left in between. Germline assignment: CDR1 KGHSH and CDR2 LQKENI. CDR3 in amino acids: CASSSGTGPTETQYF. In DNA form, the CDR3 reads TGTGCCAGCTCCAGCGGGACAGGACCCACTGAGACCCAGTACTTC.

The gene calls are TRBV27 and TRBJ2-1, with TRBD1 identical over 7 bases. This CDR3 region has 13 residues. The J segment lost 5 bases and the V segment lost 6 bases, leaving 4 bases of the junction unmatched. CDR1 is MNHEY, CDR2 SMNVEV, per germline (reference sequence). This CDR3 reads CASRAQGHNEQFF. The CDR3 DNA sequence: TGTGCCAGCAGGGCACAGGGGCACAATGAGCAGTTCTTC.

The chain joins TRBV5-6 to TRBJ2-5, with 7 bases aligning to TRBD2. V lost 3 bases to trimming and J lost 5 bases; unmatched junction nucleotides: 13. This CDR3 region has 16 residues. Germline loops: CDR1 SGHDT, CDR2 YYEEEE. CDR3 nucleotides: TGTGCCAGCAGCTGGGGTCTGGCGGGAGTCTTGGAGACCCAGTACTTC. Protein sequence: CASSWGLAGVLETQYF.

This clone came up many times. The V gene is TRBV7-9, the J gene TRBJ2-5; 9 bases fit TRBD1. The CDR3 extends over 14 amino acids. Germline CDR1 SEHNR, CDR2 FQNEAQ (reference sequence). Trimming removed 5 bases from V and 4 bases from J; junction bases left unmatched: 5. The CDR3 protein is CASSRTGDGETQYF. The DNA for the CDR3 is TGTGCCAGCAGCCGGACAGGGGATGGAGAGACCCAGTACTTC.

The gene calls are TRBV6-4 and TRBJ2-1; the match to TRBD2 covers 8 bases. The V gene end was trimmed by 6 bases and the J gene end by 4 bases; junction bases not matched to a gene: 11. Germline V lookup: CDR1 MRHNA, CDR2 SNTAGT. The CDR3 runs to 16 residues. CDR3 amino acids: CASSPSGLVTYNEQFF. DNA of the CDR3: TGTGCCAGCAGCCCCTCGGGACTAGTCACGTACAATGAGCAGTTCTTC.

This clone was found a few times. The chain combines TRBV18 with TRBJ1-5, with no clear D. CDR1 is KGHSH, CDR2 LQKENI, per germline. Trimming stripped 3 bases from V and 4 bases from J, with 7 bases between. This CDR3 is built from 13 residues. CDR3 loop: CASSPQENQPQHF. The CDR3 DNA reads as TGTGCCAGCTCACCCCAGGAAAATCAGCCCCAGCATTTT.

In regard to this clone: Other nucleotide sequences from this sample produce the same CDR3. The chain has TRBV7-2 and TRBJ2-5; D gene uncertain. V was pared by 3 bases and J by 5 bases, with 7 bases between. Germline V gene lookup returns CDR1 SGHTA and CDR2 FQGNSA. This CDR3 contains 12 residues. CDR3 sequence: CASSLGRETQYF. CDR3 nucleotide sequence: TGTGCCAGCAGCTTGGGCAGGGAGACCCAGTACTTC.

This clone was observed a few times. The gene calls are TRBV7-2 and TRBJ2-7, with D unclear. This CDR3 spans 12 amino acids. Germline CDR1 and CDR2: SGHTA and FQGNSA. Deletions cut 2 bases from V and 2 bases from J, with 4 bases between. The CDR3: CASSLPTYEQYF. CDR3 coding DNA: TGTGCCAGCAGCTTACCTACCTACGAGCAGTACTTC.

Here the CDR3 DNA reads TGTGCCAGCTCACCAACAAGCGACGAGCAGTACTTC. Translating gives CASSPTSDEQYF. V and J are TRBV18 and TRBJ2-7, with no clear D. Germline V gene data show CDR1 as KGHSH and CDR2 as LQKENI. CDR3 length equals 12 residues. The germline V and J ends were trimmed by 2 bases and 5 bases, with 7 bases remaining between them.

There are a few counts of this clone. The chain combines TRBV6-5 with TRBJ1-5; D perhaps matches TRBD1 (5 bases). Trimming pared 0 bases from V and 6 bases from J, leaving 12 bases between. The CDR3 runs 15 residues. Germline V gene lookup returns CDR1 MNHEY and CDR2 SVGAGI. The CDR3, as DNA: TGTGCCAGCAGTTACTCGGCAGGGATGATTCAGCCCCAGCATTTT. Its translation is CASSYSAGMIQPQHF.

The chain combines TRBV30 with TRBJ1-3; 7 bases match TRBD1. Germline loops: CDR1 GTSNPN, CDR2 SVGIG (reference sequence). Trimming removed 0 bases from V and 0 bases from J; junction bases left unmatched: 2. This CDR3 has 15 residues. CDR3 coding DNA: TGTGCCTGGAGTGTGGGACAGAGCTCTGGAAACACCATATATTTT. Encoded protein: CAWSVGQSSGNTIYF.

This clone was observed a few times. This sequence joins TRBV28 and TRBJ2-3; D remains unclear. V was pared by 11 bases and J by 3 bases, with 6 bases between. The CDR3 is made up of 10 amino acids. Germline-derived CDR1 and CDR2 are MDHEN and SYDVKM. In DNA form, the CDR3 reads TGTGCCGGCCGAACAGATACGCAGTATTTT. Amino acid sequence: CAGRTDTQYF.

This chain connects TRBV2 to TRBJ1-4, with D perhaps TRBD1 (6 bases). The germline V and J ends were trimmed by 6 bases and 11 bases, with 13 bases remaining between them. The CDR3 length is 12 residues. Germline assignment: CDR1 SNHLY and CDR2 FYNNEI. CDR3 bases: TGTGCCAGCAGGCCTCAGGGGACCAAACTGTTTTTT. Translation gives CASRPQGTKLFF.

V usage is TRBV5-4 and J usage is TRBJ2-5, with D hard to call. The CDR3 length is 15 residues. The ends were cut back, 4 bases at V and 0 bases at J, with 13 bases in the middle. In germline, CDR1 is SGHNT, CDR2 YYREEE (reference sequence). The CDR3 region has the DNA TGTGCCAGCAGCCCAGCAGCAGCGTACCAAGAGACCCAGTACTTC. Translating it yields CASSPAAAYQETQYF.

This clone was detected a few times. The chain carries TRBV7-9 and TRBJ1-3; TRBD1 aligns across 8 bases. The germline V gene has CDR1 SEHNR and CDR2 FQNEAQ (reference sequence). J gave up 4 bases and V 4 bases, and 12 bases lay outside the gene matches. CDR3 length: 17 amino acids. The CDR3 DNA sequence: TGTGCCAGCAGCTACCCTAGGCAGGGGGCCTCCGGAAACACCATATATTTT. Protein: CASSYPRQGASGNTIYF.

This clone has just a few counts. The chain recombines TRBV5-1 with TRBJ2-7; TRBD1 might be the D (6 bases). Trimming stripped 5 bases from V and 4 bases from J, with 13 bases between. The germline CDR1 and CDR2 sequences are SGHRS and YFSETQ. The CDR3 runs 13 residues. CDR3 region: CASSISGEYEQYF. The CDR3 DNA reads as TGCGCCAGCAGTATCTCAGGGGAGTACGAGCAGTACTTC.

This chain joins TRBV28 and TRBJ2-3, with 8 bases identical to TRBD2. This CDR3 comprises 16 residues. CDR1 and CDR2 from the germline V gene are MDHEN and SYDVKM. V trimming: 6 bases; J trimming: 6 bases; junction bases outside the gene matches: 14. The DNA for the CDR3 is TGTGCCAGCAGGCAATCGCGGGGGGTAATTGTGGATACGCAGTATTTT. Translated, it gives CASRQSRGVIVDTQYF.

V usage is TRBV20-1 and J usage is TRBJ1-1; D possibly corresponds to TRBD1 (6 bases). The CDR3 runs to 11 residues. CDR1 is DFQATT and CDR2 is SNEGSKA in the germline V gene (reference sequence). Trimming shortened V by 3 bases and J by 7 bases, and 9 bases separated the two germline ends. The CDR3 nucleotides read TGCAGTGCTAGTCAGGGGAATGAAGCTTTCTTT. As protein: CSASQGNEAFF.

In its sample, this clone was seen a few times. The chain uses TRBV11-2 and TRBJ2-5, with 14 bases matching TRBD2. The V gene end was trimmed by 4 bases and the J gene end by 5 bases; junction bases not matched to a gene: 12. The germline V gene has CDR1 SGHAT and CDR2 FQNNGV. This CDR3 contains 18 residues. The CDR3 loop is CASSSTLGLAGGAETQYF. The CDR3, as DNA: TGTGCCAGCAGCTCGACCCTTGGACTAGCGGGGGGAGCGGAGACCCAGTACTTC.

This clone was detected a few times. Other DNA sequences in the sample encode the same CDR3. This rearrangement joins TRBV7-9 to TRBJ2-7; D may be TRBD1 (5 bases). This CDR3 spans 12 amino acids. V gave up 2 bases and J gave up 3 bases, with 5 bases separating them. CDR1 is SEHNR, CDR2 FQNEAQ, per germline (reference sequence). The CDR3 DNA reads as TGTGCCAGCAGCTTACAGGGCTACGAGCAGTACTTC. It translates to CASSLQGYEQYF.

The CDR3 region is CAWSVRGWDSPLHF. The CDR3 DNA reads TGTGCCTGGAGTGTACGGGGGTGGGATTCACCCCTCCACTTT. The chain carries TRBV30 and TRBJ1-6; D might be TRBD1 (5 bases). Germline-derived CDR1 and CDR2 are GTSNPN and SVGIG (reference sequence). The CDR3 contains 14 residues. Between the trimmed V and J ends, which lost 0 bases and 8 bases, there was a span of 11 bases.

The CDR3 sequence: CASSFLGLAGEDEQFF. CDR3 DNA sequence: TGTGCCAGCAGTTTCCTGGGACTAGCGGGAGAGGATGAGCAGTTCTTC. The chain links TRBV6-6 to TRBJ2-1; TRBD2 matches 14 bases. The junction had 7 bases not matched to a gene; V was cut back by 4 bases and J by 8 bases. The CDR3 is 16 residues long. Per the germline V gene, CDR1 is MNHNY and CDR2 is SVGAGI (reference sequence).

This clone was seen only a few times. The CDR3 DNA is TGTGCCAGCAGCCAAGAGTCCGGGGCTGAAGCTTTCTTT. Translation: CASSQESGAEAFF. The V call is TRBV4-2, the J call TRBJ1-1; D uncertain. Trimming took off 0 bases at V and 6 bases at J, with 8 bases between the two ends. CDR1 is LGHNA and CDR2 is YNFKEQ in the germline V gene. The CDR3 runs 13 residues.

This clone has more than one count but fewer than ten. The J gene is TRBJ1-2, the V gene TRBV6-5, with 10 bases aligning to TRBD1. The CDR3 extends over 16 amino acids. The V and J ends lost 0 bases and 7 bases, in that order; junction bases with no gene match: 8. Looked up from germline, CDR1 is MNHEY and CDR2 is SVGAGI. CDR3 protein: CASSYSLDRGSGGYTF. As DNA, the CDR3 is TGTGCCAGCAGTTACTCACTGGACAGGGGGTCGGGTGGCTACACCTTC.

This clone was counted between two and nine times. V is TRBV11-2 and J is TRBJ2-5; TRBD1 matches 9 bases. The CDR3 loop spans 15 amino acids. CDR1 is SGHAT and CDR2 is FQNNGV in the germline V gene. V was clipped by 5 bases and J by 2 bases; unmatched bases: 6. This chain's CDR3 is CASSPGQGYQETQYF. The DNA of the CDR3 is TGTGCCAGCAGCCCGGGACAGGGATATCAAGAGACCCAGTACTTC.

This rearrangement joins TRBV11-2 to TRBJ2-7; 7 bases map to TRBD1. The CDR3 consists of 15 residues. V trimming: 1 base; J trimming: 0 bases; junction bases outside the gene matches: 3. From germline, CDR1 is SGHAT and CDR2 FQNNGV. DNA for the CDR3: TGTGCCAGCAGCTTAGTACAGGGGAGCTCCTACGAGCAGTACTTC. Its protein product is CASSLVQGSSYEQYF. The whole variable domain, filled in from reference TRBV11-2 and TRBJ2-7, reads EAGVAQSPRYKIIEKRQSVAFWCNPISGHATLYWYQQILGQGPKLLIQFQNNGVVDDSQLPKDRFSAERLKGVDSTLKIQPAKLEDSAVYLCASSLVQGSSYEQYFGPGTRLTVT.

V usage is TRBV2 and J usage is TRBJ2-7; possible D gene TRBD2, 6 bases. Germline lookup yields CDR1 SNHLY and CDR2 FYNNEI. The germline V and J ends were trimmed by 9 bases and 0 bases, with 12 bases remaining between them. The CDR3 has 13 residues. CDR3 sequence: CARVRDFSYEQYF. DNA of the CDR3: TGTGCCAGGGTAAGGGACTTCTCCTACGAGCAGTACTTC.

This clone was observed a few times. The chain uses TRBV30 and TRBJ2-5, with D tentatively TRBD2 (5 bases). The end of the DNA is better explained by TRBJ2-7, so the J call may be wrong. CDR3 length: 11 amino acids. Germline V gene lookup returns CDR1 GTSNPN and CDR2 SVGIG (reference sequence). For the CDR3, the DNA is TGTGCCGGCGGGCAGTCCTACGAGCAGTACTTC. As protein: CAGGQSYEQYF.

This chain connects TRBV11-2 to TRBJ1-2, with a tentative D call TRBD1 (5 bases). CDR1 and CDR2 from the germline V gene are SGHAT and FQNNGV. The CDR3 runs to 14 residues. V was trimmed by 0 bases and J by 4 bases, leaving 9 bases between them. The CDR3 region is CASSLERQGYGYTF. In DNA form, the CDR3 reads TGTGCCAGCAGCTTAGAACGGCAGGGCTATGGCTACACCTTC.

This chain joins TRBV28 and TRBJ1-2, with D possibly being TRBD1 (6 bases). Looked up from germline, CDR1 is MDHEN and CDR2 is SYDVKM. The CDR3 is 13 residues long. The V end was cut by 7 bases, the J end by 6 bases, with 15 bases between. As DNA, the CDR3 is TGTGCCAGCAAAGTGGACAGCGAGCATGGCTACACCTTC. Protein sequence: CASKVDSEHGYTF.